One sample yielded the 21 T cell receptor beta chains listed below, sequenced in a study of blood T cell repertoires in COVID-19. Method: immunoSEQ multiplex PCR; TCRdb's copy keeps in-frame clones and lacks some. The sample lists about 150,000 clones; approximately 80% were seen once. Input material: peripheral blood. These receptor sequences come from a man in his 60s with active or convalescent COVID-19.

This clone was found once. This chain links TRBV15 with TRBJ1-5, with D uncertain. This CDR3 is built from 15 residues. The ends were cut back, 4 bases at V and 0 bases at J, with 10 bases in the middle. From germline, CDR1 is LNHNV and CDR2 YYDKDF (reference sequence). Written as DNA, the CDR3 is TGTGCCACCAGCACCCTGCAGAATAGCAATCAGCCCCAGCATTTT. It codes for CATSTLQNSNQPQHF.

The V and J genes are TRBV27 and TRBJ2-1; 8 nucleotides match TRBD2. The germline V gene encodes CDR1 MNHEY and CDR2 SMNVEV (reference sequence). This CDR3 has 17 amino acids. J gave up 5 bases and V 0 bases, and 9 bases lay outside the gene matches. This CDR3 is CASSLSGRALLNNEQFF. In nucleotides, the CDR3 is TGTGCCAGCAGTTTATCCGGGAGGGCCCTCTTGAACAATGAGCAGTTCTTC.

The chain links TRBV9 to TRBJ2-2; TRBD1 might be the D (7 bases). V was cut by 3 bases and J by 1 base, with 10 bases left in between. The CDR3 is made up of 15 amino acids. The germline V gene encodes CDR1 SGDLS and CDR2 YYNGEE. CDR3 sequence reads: CASSGGTVNTGELFF. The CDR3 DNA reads TGTGCCAGCAGCGGCGGGACAGTGAACACCGGGGAGCTGTTTTTT.

Here the CDR3 DNA reads TGCACCAGCAGCCCCTGGGGACTAGTCCGACTTTTCTTCGCGGGGGATACGCAGTATTTT. Translating gives CTSSPWGLVRLFFAGDTQYF. This chain connects TRBV1 to TRBJ2-3; the listed D gene, TRBD2, was not tested against the DNA. TRBV1 is assigned pseudogene status. There are 20 residues in the CDR3.

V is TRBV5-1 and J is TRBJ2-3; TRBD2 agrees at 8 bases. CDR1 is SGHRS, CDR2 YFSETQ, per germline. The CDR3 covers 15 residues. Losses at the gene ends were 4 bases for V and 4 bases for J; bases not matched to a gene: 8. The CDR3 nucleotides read TGCGCCAGCAGCCGCGGGGCGGGAGGCTCAGATACGCAGTATTTT. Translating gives CASSRGAGGSDTQYF.

In DNA form, the CDR3 reads TGTGCCAGCAGCACCCCGGAGGCAGATACGCAGTATTTT. It encodes CASSTPEADTQYF. The gene calls are TRBV11-2 and TRBJ2-3; tentative D call: TRBD2 (5 bases). The CDR3 loop spans 13 amino acids. CDR1 and CDR2 (germline): SGHAT, FQNNGV. V was cut by 5 bases and J by 4 bases, with 10 bases left in between.

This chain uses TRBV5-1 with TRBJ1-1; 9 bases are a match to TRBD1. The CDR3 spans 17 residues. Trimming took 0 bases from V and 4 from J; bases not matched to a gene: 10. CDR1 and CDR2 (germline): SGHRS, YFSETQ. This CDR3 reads CASSLGGTGLEGTEAFF. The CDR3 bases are TGCGCCAGCAGCTTGGGCGGGACAGGGTTAGAGGGCACTGAAGCTTTCTTT.

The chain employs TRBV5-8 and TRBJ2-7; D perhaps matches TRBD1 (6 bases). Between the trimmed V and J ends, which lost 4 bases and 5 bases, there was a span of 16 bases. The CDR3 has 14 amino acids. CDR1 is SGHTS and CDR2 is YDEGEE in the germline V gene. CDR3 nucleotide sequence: TGTGCCAGCAGCCGGGGTCAGGGGATAAACGAGCAGTACTTC. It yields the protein CASSRGQGINEQYF.

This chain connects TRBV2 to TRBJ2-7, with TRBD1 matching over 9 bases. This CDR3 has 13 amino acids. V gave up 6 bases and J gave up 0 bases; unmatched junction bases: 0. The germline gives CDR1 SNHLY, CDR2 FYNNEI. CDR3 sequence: CASRGQGSYEQYF. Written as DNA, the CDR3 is TGTGCCAGCAGGGGACAGGGCTCCTACGAGCAGTACTTC.

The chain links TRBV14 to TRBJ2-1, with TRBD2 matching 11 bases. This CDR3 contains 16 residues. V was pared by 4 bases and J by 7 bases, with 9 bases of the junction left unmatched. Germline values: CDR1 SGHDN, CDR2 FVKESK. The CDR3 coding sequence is TGTGCCAGCAGCCGTTTAGCGGGAGGGCCGGGAAATGAGCAGTTCTTC. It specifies CASSRLAGGPGNEQFF.

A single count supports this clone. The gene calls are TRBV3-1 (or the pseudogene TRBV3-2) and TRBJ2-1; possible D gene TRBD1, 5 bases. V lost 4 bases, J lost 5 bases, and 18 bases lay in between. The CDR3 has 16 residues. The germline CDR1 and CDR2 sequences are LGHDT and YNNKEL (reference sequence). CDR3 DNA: TGTGCCAGCAGCCGTTCCCGATCGACAGTAAACAATGAGCAGTTCTTC. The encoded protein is CASSRSRSTVNNEQFF.

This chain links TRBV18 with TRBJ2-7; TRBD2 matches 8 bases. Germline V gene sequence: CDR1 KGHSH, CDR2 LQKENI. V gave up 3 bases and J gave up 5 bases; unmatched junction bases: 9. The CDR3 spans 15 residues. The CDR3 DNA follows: TGTGCCAGCTCACCCTTCGGGGGGCGGGAGGACGAGCAGTACTTC. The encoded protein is CASSPFGGREDEQYF.

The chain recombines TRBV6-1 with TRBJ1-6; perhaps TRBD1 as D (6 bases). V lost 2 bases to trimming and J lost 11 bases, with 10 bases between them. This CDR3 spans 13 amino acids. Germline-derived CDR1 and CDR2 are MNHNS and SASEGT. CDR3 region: CASSESRQAPLHF. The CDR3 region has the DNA TGTGCCAGCAGTGAATCTCGACAGGCACCCCTCCACTTT.

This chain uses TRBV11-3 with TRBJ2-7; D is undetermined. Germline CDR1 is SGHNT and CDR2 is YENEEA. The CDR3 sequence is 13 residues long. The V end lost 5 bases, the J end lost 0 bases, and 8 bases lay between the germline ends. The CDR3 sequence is CASSRTDSYEQYF. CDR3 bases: TGTGCCAGCAGCCGAACAGACTCCTACGAGCAGTACTTC.

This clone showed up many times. CDR3 DNA sequence: TGTGCCAGCAGCTTGGCAGGCAGATTATCCTACGAGCAGTACTTC. This codes for CASSLAGRLSYEQYF. V gene TRBV5-4 combines with J gene TRBJ2-7; no definite D call. The CDR3 loop spans 15 amino acids. Trimming took 0 bases from V and 1 from J, leaving 11 bases between them. Per the germline V gene, CDR1 is SGHNT and CDR2 is YYREEE (reference sequence).

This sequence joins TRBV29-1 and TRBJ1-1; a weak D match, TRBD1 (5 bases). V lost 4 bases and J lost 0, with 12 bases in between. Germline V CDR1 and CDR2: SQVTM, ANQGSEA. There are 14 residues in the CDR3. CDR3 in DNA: TGCAGCGTTGTCTTGCCGGGGGTGAACACTGAAGCTTTCTTT. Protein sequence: CSVVLPGVNTEAFF.

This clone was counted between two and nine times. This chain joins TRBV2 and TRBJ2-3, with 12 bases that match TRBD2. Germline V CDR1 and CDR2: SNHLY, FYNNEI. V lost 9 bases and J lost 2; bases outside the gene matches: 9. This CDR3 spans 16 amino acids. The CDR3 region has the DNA TGTGCCAGTAGTTCACGGACTAGCGGGATCACAGATACGCAGTATTTT. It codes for CASSSRTSGITDTQYF.

CDR3: CASSPSRDWPYEQYF. In DNA form, the CDR3 reads TGTGCCAGCAGCCCCTCGCGGGATTGGCCCTACGAGCAGTACTTC. V and J are TRBV7-2 and TRBJ2-7; maybe TRBD2 (6 bases). The CDR3 runs 15 residues. Trimming shortened V by 5 bases and J by 2 bases, and 16 bases separated the two germline ends. The germline V gene encodes CDR1 SGHTA and CDR2 FQGNSA.

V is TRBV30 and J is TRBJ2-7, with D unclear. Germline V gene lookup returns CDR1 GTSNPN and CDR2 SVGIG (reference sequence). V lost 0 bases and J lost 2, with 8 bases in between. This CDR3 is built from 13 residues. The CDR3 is CAWSVSGPYEQYF. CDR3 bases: TGTGCCTGGAGTGTGTCTGGGCCCTACGAGCAGTACTTC.

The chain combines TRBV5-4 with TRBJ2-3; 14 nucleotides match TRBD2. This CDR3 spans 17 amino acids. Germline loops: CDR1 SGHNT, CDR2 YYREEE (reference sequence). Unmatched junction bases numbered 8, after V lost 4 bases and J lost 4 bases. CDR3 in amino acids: CASSQGLAGALSDTQYF. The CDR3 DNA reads TGTGCCAGCAGCCAGGGACTAGCGGGAGCCCTCTCAGATACGCAGTATTTT.

CDR3 DNA sequence: TGTGCCAGCTCACCGCGGGAGGTTGTGCCAGATACGCAGTATTTT. This gives the protein CASSPREVVPDTQYF. V and J are TRBV18 and TRBJ2-3; 8 bases are shared with TRBD2. The CDR3 is 15 amino acids. With V trimmed by 3 bases and J by 4 bases, 6 bases remained unmatched. The germline gives CDR1 KGHSH, CDR2 LQKENI. Based on the CDR3 plus reference TRBV18 and TRBJ2-3, the full variable domain is NAGVMQNPRHLVRRRGQEARLRCSPMKGHSHVYWYRQLPEEGLKFMVYLQKENIIDESGMPKERFSAEFPKEGPSILRIQQVVRGDSAAYFCASSPREVVPDTQYFGPGTRLTVL.